This passage covers 32 T cell receptor beta chains from one sample sequenced in a study of blood T cell repertoires in COVID-19. Profiling relied on immunoSEQ multiplex PCR, and the TCRdb table lists in-frame clones only, not all of them. Of approximately 63,000 clones in the sample, 85% to 90% were seen once. The sample consisted of peripheral blood. These TCRs come from an older woman with COVID-19, enrolled during active disease.

The table lists this clone with a count of one. CDR3 region: CASRPYNTGAGANVLTF. Here the CDR3 DNA reads TGCGCCAGCAGACCCTACAATACAGGGGCAGGGGCCAACGTCCTGACTTTC. The chain joins TRBV5-1 to TRBJ2-6, with 7 bases that match TRBD1. The CDR3 spans 17 residues. CDR1 is SGHRS and CDR2 is YFSETQ in the germline V gene. The V gene end was trimmed by 5 bases and the J gene end by 4 bases; junction bases not matched to a gene: 12.

The chain links TRBV10-1 to TRBJ2-3; unclear D gene. The CDR3 spans 13 residues. Germline loops: CDR1 WNHNN, CDR2 SYGVQD (reference sequence). V lost 2 bases to trimming and J lost 3 bases, with 6 bases between them. CDR3 coding DNA: TGCGCCAGCAGTGAGCTAGGAACAGATACGCAGTATTTT. Its translation is CASSELGTDTQYF.

This rearrangement joins TRBV7-2 to TRBJ2-2; 10 bases are a match to TRBD1. With 5 bases clipped from V and 6 bases from J, the junction kept 6 bases outside the gene matches. The CDR3 runs to 15 residues. Germline V gene data show CDR1 as SGHTA and CDR2 as FQGNSA. The CDR3 is CASSLDRGQAGELFF. DNA of the CDR3: TGTGCCAGCAGCCTCGACAGGGGGCAGGCCGGGGAGCTGTTTTTT.

The chain employs TRBV5-4 and TRBJ1-6, with D unclear. Germline V gene lookup returns CDR1 SGHNT and CDR2 YYREEE (reference sequence). This CDR3 is 15 amino acids long. V lost 2 bases to trimming and J lost 0 bases, with 6 bases between them. The CDR3 DNA reads TGTGCCAGCAGCTTCGGGAGCTCCTATAATTCACCCCTCCACTTT. Protein: CASSFGSSYNSPLHF.

This clone appeared a single time. V gene TRBV28 combines with J gene TRBJ1-1, with a weak D call TRBD1 (5 bases). The CDR3 runs 14 residues. Germline assignment: CDR1 MDHEN and CDR2 SYDVKM. V lost 2 bases to trimming and J lost 4 bases, with 11 bases between them. The CDR3 sequence is CASSLRGSSTEAFF. The CDR3 DNA is TGTGCCAGCAGTTTACGGGGGTCGAGCACTGAAGCTTTCTTT.

The J gene is TRBJ1-1, the V gene TRBV6-1; 7 positions agree with TRBD1. Germline values: CDR1 MNHNS, CDR2 SASEGT. The CDR3 covers 15 residues. The V segment lost 0 bases and the J segment 5 bases; nucleotides outside the gene matches: 6. The CDR3 loop is CASSEAVTGFTEAFF. The DNA for the CDR3 is TGTGCCAGCAGTGAAGCAGTGACAGGGTTTACTGAAGCTTTCTTT.

This rearrangement joins TRBV11-3 to TRBJ1-4; possibly TRBD1 for D (6 bases). V gave up 2 bases and J gave up 6 bases, with 16 bases separating them. There are 16 residues in the CDR3. Per the germline V gene, CDR1 is SGHNT and CDR2 is YENEEA. The CDR3 spells CASSLFSARGHEKLFF. CDR3 nucleotide sequence: TGTGCCAGCAGCTTATTTTCCGCCAGGGGCCATGAAAAACTGTTTTTT. Drawing the rest from reference TRBV11-3 and TRBJ1-4, the complete variable domain is EAGVVQSPRYKIIEKKQPVAFWCNPISGHNTLYWYLQNLGQGPELLIRYENEEAVDDSQLPKDRFSAERLKGVDSTLKIQPAELGDSAVYLCASSLFSARGHEKLFFGSGTQLSVL.

The V gene is TRBV4-3, the J gene TRBJ2-1, with a possible D match to TRBD2 (6 bases). In germline, CDR1 is LGHNA, CDR2 YSLEER. V was pared by 0 bases and J by 4 bases, with 10 bases between. The CDR3 is 15 amino acids. CDR3 sequence: CASSQDEGLYNEQFF. In DNA, the CDR3 is TGCGCCAGCAGCCAAGACGAGGGACTTTACAATGAGCAGTTCTTC.

This clone came up once. The CDR3, as DNA: TGTGCCAGCAGGCGTAGGGGGACTGAAGCTTTCTTT. Translated: CASRRRGTEAFF. The chain links TRBV13 to TRBJ1-1, with D possibly being TRBD1 (6 bases). The germline V gene encodes CDR1 PRHDT and CDR2 FYEKMQ (reference sequence). The CDR3 has 12 amino acids. Trimming cost V 6 bases and J 5 bases, with 10 bases left between them.

V and J are TRBV2 and TRBJ2-1; D gene ambiguous. Trimming cost V 1 base and J 1 base, with 8 bases left between them. Per the germline V gene, CDR1 is SNHLY and CDR2 is FYNNEI. There are 15 residues in the CDR3. The CDR3 nucleotides read TGTGCCAGCAGTGAAGTGGCATCATCCTACAATGAGCAGTTCTTC. Its protein product is CASSEVASSYNEQFF.

V is TRBV19 and J is TRBJ2-3; 7 bases align to TRBD2. V gave up 5 bases and J gave up 6 bases; unmatched junction bases: 26. CDR1 is LNHDA and CDR2 is SQIVND in the germline V gene (reference sequence). The CDR3 is 20 amino acids. CDR3: CASSPSGTGMSSGSRDTQYF. The CDR3 region has the DNA TGTGCCAGTAGTCCCTCCGGGACGGGGATGAGTAGCGGGTCTCGGGATACGCAGTATTTT.

This chain joins TRBV11-2 and TRBJ2-2; D unclear. The ends were cut back, 3 bases at V and 7 bases at J, with 9 bases in the middle. Per the germline V gene, CDR1 is SGHAT and CDR2 is FQNNGV. The length of the CDR3 is 13 residues. The CDR3 DNA is TGTGCCAGCAGCTTTAGCCGTATCGGGGAGCTGTTTTTT. Protein product: CASSFSRIGELFF.

The chain joins TRBV27 to TRBJ2-7; 8 bases are shared with TRBD2. CDR1 and CDR2 (germline): MNHEY, SMNVEV (reference sequence). J was trimmed by 2 bases and V by 2 bases; bases with no gene match: 5. There are 15 residues in the CDR3. The CDR3 DNA sequence: TGTGCCAGCAGTTTAGAAGCGGGAGAACCCTACGAGCAGTACTTC. Translating gives CASSLEAGEPYEQYF.

The V call is TRBV29-1, the J call TRBJ1-3; D possibly corresponds to TRBD1 (5 bases). Germline V gene sequence: CDR1 SQVTM, CDR2 ANQGSEA. This CDR3 contains 13 residues. Between the trimmed V and J ends, which lost 4 bases and 7 bases, there was a span of 14 bases. The CDR3 DNA reads as TGCAGCGTTGCACAAACTAAGGGGAACACCATATATTTT. Protein: CSVAQTKGNTIYF.

Only a few counts were recorded for this clone. This chain joins TRBV28 and TRBJ1-5, with D possibly being TRBD1 (6 bases). V was clipped by 6 bases and J by 4 bases, with 13 bases between them. CDR1 and CDR2 (germline): MDHEN, SYDVKM. The CDR3 is 14 residues long. The CDR3 loop is CASRDEGGNQPQHF. CDR3 nucleotides: TGTGCCAGCAGGGACGAGGGGGGGAATCAGCCCCAGCATTTT. The complete variable domain, with remaining parts taken from reference TRBV28 and TRBJ1-5, reads DVKVTQSSRYLVKRTGEKVFLECVQDMDHENMFWYRQDPGLGLRLIYFSYDVKMKEKGDIPEGYSVSREKKERFSLILESASTNQTSMYLCASRDEGGNQPQHFGDGTRLSIL.

The genes are TRBV28 and TRBJ2-3; 9 bases are a match to TRBD2. V lost 3 bases and J lost 2; bases outside the gene matches: 6. Germline CDR1 and CDR2: MDHEN and SYDVKM. This CDR3 is built from 16 residues. CDR3 nucleotides: TGTGCCAGCAGTTTCTCGACTAGCGGCCACACAGATACGCAGTATTTT. Translated: CASSFSTSGHTDTQYF.

Here the CDR3 reads CASTRRASESTGELFF. CDR3 nucleotide sequence: TGTGCCAGCACCCGACGGGCTAGCGAGTCCACCGGGGAGCTGTTTTTT. This rearrangement joins TRBV7-6 to TRBJ2-2; perhaps TRBD2 as D (6 bases). Germline-derived CDR1 and CDR2 are SGHVS and FNYEAQ. The CDR3 has 16 residues. Trimming cost V 7 bases and J 4 bases, with 19 bases left between them.

On this clone itself: Additional DNA sequences in this sample encode the identical CDR3. CDR3 DNA: TGTGCCAGCAGCGTAGGCGGTGAGCAGTTCTTC. Translating gives CASSVGGEQFF. The chain links TRBV9 to TRBJ2-1; unclear D gene. CDR1 and CDR2 (germline): SGDLS, YYNGEE. Trimming cost V 0 bases and J 9 bases, with 4 bases left between them. There are 11 residues in the CDR3.

The rearrangement links TRBV9 to TRBJ2-3, with D perhaps TRBD2 (6 bases). The CDR3 contains 15 residues. The ends were cut back, 7 bases at V and 2 bases at J, with 17 bases in the middle. Germline V gene data show CDR1 as SGDLS and CDR2 as YYNGEE. The CDR3 region is CASRRGAGSTDTQYF. CDR3 nucleotide sequence: TGTGCCAGCCGCCGTGGGGCGGGGTCCACAGATACGCAGTATTTT.

The CDR3 is CASSTQTSGSPDTQYF. CDR3 DNA sequence: TGTGCCAGTAGTACCCAGACTAGCGGGAGCCCAGATACGCAGTATTTT. The genes are TRBV19 and TRBJ2-3, with 12 bases fitting TRBD2. The V and J ends lost 4 bases and 4 bases, in that order; junction bases with no gene match: 6. Germline values: CDR1 LNHDA, CDR2 SQIVND (reference sequence). The CDR3 has 16 amino acids.

This clone has a single count. The V gene is TRBV5-1, the J gene TRBJ2-2; D perhaps matches TRBD2 (5 bases). In germline, CDR1 is SGHRS, CDR2 YFSETQ. V was clipped by 1 base and J by 3 bases, with 7 bases between them. The CDR3 consists of 14 residues. CDR3 loop: CASSLLGDTGELFF. In DNA, the CDR3 is TGCGCCAGCAGCTTGCTCGGGGACACCGGGGAGCTGTTTTTT.

The chain uses TRBV25-1 and TRBJ2-7; no clear D gene. This CDR3 region has 12 residues. Germline V CDR1 and CDR2: MGHDK, SYGVNS. V lost 3 bases and J 3 bases, leaving 6 bases between the germline ends. CDR3 region: CASSETNYEQYF. CDR3 DNA: TGTGCCAGCAGTGAGACAAACTACGAGCAGTACTTC.

The chain couples TRBV5-1 to TRBJ1-4, with TRBD1 as a possible D gene (5 bases). Germline loops: CDR1 SGHRS, CDR2 YFSETQ. The CDR3 has 15 amino acids. V shed 3 bases and J shed 8 bases, with 17 bases lying between them. Here the CDR3 reads CASSSLRGSGEKLFF. Here the CDR3 DNA reads TGCGCCAGCAGCTCCCTGCGGGGGTCAGGGGAAAAACTGTTTTTT. Full variable domain (missing parts from reference TRBV5-1 and TRBJ1-4): KAGVTQTPRYLIKTRGQQVTLSCSPISGHRSVSWYQQTPGQGLQFLFEYFSETQRNKGNFPGRFSGRQFSNSRSEMNVSTLELGDSALYLCASSSLRGSGEKLFFGSGTQLSVL.

A few counts support this clone. The chain combines TRBV4-1 with TRBJ1-4; 8 bases map to TRBD1. CDR3 length equals 15 residues. The V gene's germline CDR1 is MGHRA and CDR2 YSYEKL. The J segment lost 7 bases and the V segment lost 1 base, leaving 5 bases of the junction unmatched. In DNA form, the CDR3 reads TGCGCCAGCAGCCAAGTAATCAGGGGGCCTGAAAAACTGTTTTTT. Its translation: CASSQVIRGPEKLFF.

This clone was seen only once. The chain is built from TRBV6-2 or TRBV6-3 and TRBJ2-7, with a tentative D call TRBD2 (5 bases). V lost 2 bases and J lost 6, with 20 bases in between. This CDR3 spans 16 amino acids. The germline gives CDR1 MNHEY, CDR2 SVGEGT. CDR3 protein: CASSYMRAGSRLEQYF. In DNA, the CDR3 is TGTGCCAGCAGTTACATGCGGGCCGGCTCGCGACTCGAGCAGTACTTC.

This chain uses TRBV7-3 with TRBJ1-4, with TRBD1 as a possible D gene (5 bases). V lost 5 bases and J lost 0, with 10 bases in between. The CDR3 is 15 residues long. Germline CDR1 SGHTA, CDR2 FQGTGA. The CDR3 spells CASSAQGATNEKLFF. The CDR3 region has the DNA TGTGCCAGCAGCGCCCAGGGTGCAACTAATGAAAAACTGTTTTTT.

The genes are TRBV19 and TRBJ1-4; TRBD1 is a possible D gene (6 bases). V was clipped by 5 bases and J by 8 bases, with 12 bases between them. The CDR3 is made up of 13 amino acids. The germline V gene encodes CDR1 LNHDA and CDR2 SQIVND (reference sequence). This CDR3 is CASSVRRGEKLFF. The CDR3 DNA follows: TGTGCCAGTAGTGTCCGCAGGGGAGAAAAACTGTTTTTT. The whole variable domain, remainder taken from reference TRBV19 and TRBJ1-4, is DGGITQSPKYLFRKEGQNVTLSCEQNLNHDAMYWYRQDPGQGLRLIYYSQIVNDFQKGDIAEGYSVSREKKESFPLTVTSAQKNPTAFYLCASSVRRGEKLFFGSGTQLSVL.

The V gene is TRBV18, the J gene TRBJ2-7, with 11 positions matching TRBD1. The CDR3 runs to 19 residues. J was trimmed by 5 bases and V by 5 bases; bases with no gene match: 20. From germline, CDR1 is KGHSH and CDR2 LQKENI. CDR3 in amino acids: CASSRGQGVLAGAMNEQYF. The CDR3 DNA reads TGTGCCAGCTCAAGGGGACAGGGGGTTTTAGCGGGAGCTATGAACGAGCAGTACTTC.

The V call is TRBV7-3, the J call TRBJ2-3; 11 bases are a match to TRBD2. Trimming at V came to 5 bases and at J to 0 bases, leaving 1 base not matched to a gene. Germline assignment: CDR1 SGHTA and CDR2 FQGTGA. This CDR3 is 15 amino acids long. CDR3 sequence: CASSIAGGSTDTQYF. In DNA form, the CDR3 reads TGTGCCAGCAGCATAGCGGGAGGGAGCACAGATACGCAGTATTTT. Drawing the rest from reference TRBV7-3 and TRBJ2-3, the complete variable domain is GAGVSQTPSNKVTEKGKYVELRCDPISGHTALYWYRQSLGQGPEFLIYFQGTGAADDSGLPNDRFFAVRPEGSVSTLKIQRTERGDSAVYLCASSIAGGSTDTQYFGPGTRLTVL.

V usage is TRBV6-1 and J usage is TRBJ2-7, with a weak D call TRBD1 (5 bases). Germline V lookup: CDR1 MNHNS, CDR2 SASEGT. V was clipped by 0 bases and J by 2 bases, with 11 bases between them. The CDR3 is 15 amino acids. The CDR3 region is CASSEAGASPYEQYF. The CDR3 bases are TGTGCCAGCAGTGAAGCTGGGGCCAGCCCCTACGAGCAGTACTTC.

The rearrangement links TRBV7-2 to TRBJ2-7, with 8 bases matching TRBD2. CDR3 length equals 15 residues. The germline V gene has CDR1 SGHTA and CDR2 FQGNSA. The V and J ends lost 3 bases and 0 bases, in that order; junction bases with no gene match: 4. In DNA form, the CDR3 reads TGTGCCAGCAGCTTGAAGCGGGGGAGCTCCTACGAGCAGTACTTC. It codes for CASSLKRGSSYEQYF.

CDR3: CAWSVQFRDSEQYF. The CDR3 coding sequence is TGTGCCTGGAGTGTACAATTTAGGGACTCTGAGCAGTACTTC. The rearrangement links TRBV30 to TRBJ2-7; D is perhaps TRBD2 (6 bases). The ends were cut back, 0 bases at V and 7 bases at J, with 16 bases in the middle. Per germline, CDR1 GTSNPN and CDR2 SVGIG (reference sequence). The CDR3 sequence is 14 residues long.